This TCR beta chain was captured by sequencing in a study of early T cells in non-severe SARS-CoV-2 infection. Study details: Unpaired chains resulted from sequencing bulk RNA of unsorted whole blood. Study findings and constraints: Anti-spike CD8 responses were favored by VDJdb matching, which missed private and CD4 specificities.

Comments on this clonotype: Its antigen remains unidentified.

Trimming took 0 bases from V and 6 from J, leaving 13 bases between them. CDR1 is LNHNV and CDR2 is YYDKDF in the germline V gene (reference sequence). The CDR3 is made up of 15 amino acids. Unique molecular identifiers tagged individual cDNA molecules. TCRdb re-called the 5' RACE reads with MiXCR, one entry per CDR3 protein. The table includes 74,000 or so distinct CDR3 sequences, more than 10% detected once. The rearrangement uses TRBV15 and TRBJ2-3; D possibly corresponds to TRBD2 (5 bases). The sample consisted of whole blood. This clonotype was sampled from an adult who was a healthcare worker with PCR-confirmed SARS-CoV-2 infection or an uninfected control (not recorded which). In nucleotides, the CDR3 is TGTGCCACCAGCAGAGATGGGCTAGCTCAGGATACGCAGTATTTT. This translates into CATSRDGLAQDTQYF.